This TCR beta chain is drawn from a study of T cells in Graves' hyperthyroidism and ophthalmopathy. Authors of the study amplified TCR beta CDR3 regions from RNA transcripts. The HTBI set primed first-round TCR CDR3 RT-PCR. TCRdb itself ran the multiplex PCR reads through MiXCR, one entry per CDR3 protein. The sample has about 600,000 distinct CDR3 sequences, roughly 16% seen once; the top ten hold around 3.5%. With regard to this clonotype: In this CDR3 the conserved last residue, phenylalanine or tryptophan, is missing, so a read error is likely.

This clonotype was sampled from a woman in her thirties or forties with Graves' ophthalmopathy. What was sequenced was blood.

The CDR3 here is CASSSGTSGGKETQYS. CDR3 bases: TGTGCCAGCAGTTCCGGGACTAGCGGGGGGAAAGAGACCCAGTACTCC. The genes are TRBV12-3 or TRBV12-4 and TRBJ2-5; 15 positions agree with TRBD2. The J segment lost 3 bases and the V segment lost 4 bases, leaving 3 bases of the junction unmatched. CDR3 length: 16 residues.